These 21 T cell receptor beta chains share one sample of origin, sequenced in a study of CD8+ T cells in alopecia areata. Following extraction, RNA underwent reverse transcription to cDNA, which served as the sequencing template. Assay used: immunoSEQ multiplex PCR; TCRdb lists only in-frame clones, some missing. The repertoire includes 200,000 or so clones, 58% of them detected once, and 5.5% sits in the top ten. This sample's treatment: oral pan-JAK inhibitor, 5-10 mg twice daily. The sample was CD4+ T cells sorted from blood, taken at week 24, from a patient treated with tofacitinib. All receptors derive from a human donor with alopecia areata.

The rearrangement joins TRBV27 to TRBJ1-4; the D gene is possibly TRBD1 (5 bases). The CDR3 extends over 13 amino acids. V gave up 5 bases and J gave up 8 bases, with 12 bases separating them. Germline values: CDR1 MNHEY, CDR2 SMNVEV (reference sequence). CDR3 sequence reads: CASSIPGGEKLFF. The CDR3 DNA reads TGTGCCAGCAGTATTCCGGGGGGAGAAAAACTGTTTTTT.

The chain recombines TRBV7-7 with TRBJ2-1, with TRBD1 matching 7 bases. Germline CDR1 and CDR2: SSHAT and FNYEAQ (reference sequence). CDR3 length equals 14 residues. V trimming: 2 bases; J trimming: 5 bases; junction bases outside the gene matches: 3. The CDR3 reads CASSLLGQNNEQFF. CDR3 sequence (DNA): TGTGCCAGCAGCTTACTGGGACAGAACAATGAGCAGTTCTTC. The full variable domain, its missing parts supplied by reference TRBV7-7 and TRBJ2-1, is GAGVSQSPRYKVTKRGQDVTLRCDPISSHATLYWYQQALGQGPEFLTYFNYEAQPDKSGLPSDRFSAERPEGSISTLTIQRTEQRDSAMYRCASSLLGQNNEQFFGPGTRLTVL.

CDR3 DNA sequence: TGTGCCTGGAGTGCCCCGGGACTAGCGGGAGGCTCCTACAATGAGCAGTTCTTC. This translates into CAWSAPGLAGGSYNEQFF. This chain links TRBV30 with TRBJ2-1; 15 nucleotides agree with TRBD2. The germline CDR1 and CDR2 sequences are GTSNPN and SVGIG (reference sequence). The J segment lost 0 bases and the V segment lost 1 base, leaving 4 bases of the junction unmatched. CDR3 length equals 18 residues.

CDR3 in amino acids: CASSQDKTGQGDGYTF. The CDR3 region has the DNA TGCGCCAGCAGCCAAGATAAAACTGGACAGGGAGATGGCTACACCTTC. This chain uses TRBV4-3 with TRBJ1-2, with 8 bases identical to TRBD1. The V and J ends lost 0 bases and 6 bases, in that order; junction bases with no gene match: 9. Germline V gene sequence: CDR1 LGHNA, CDR2 YSLEER. The CDR3 length is 16 residues.

This clone appeared a single time. The genes are TRBV6-5 and TRBJ2-5, with 9 bases fitting TRBD1. Trimming took 4 bases from V and 7 from J; bases not matched to a gene: 4. CDR1 is MNHEY, CDR2 SVGAGI, per germline. This CDR3 has 13 residues. CDR3: CASSLGTGRTQYF. The CDR3 region has the DNA TGTGCCAGCAGTTTAGGGACAGGGAGGACCCAGTACTTC.

V usage is TRBV7-2 and J usage is TRBJ1-3, with D unresolved. V was cut by 1 base and J by 0 bases, with 4 bases left in between. CDR3 length equals 14 residues. CDR1 and CDR2 from the germline V gene are SGHTA and FQGNSA. CDR3 coding DNA: TGTGCCAGCAGCTTAGGTATCTCTGGAAACACCATATATTTT. This sequence encodes CASSLGISGNTIYF.

The CDR3 DNA reads as TGTGCCAGCAGCTTATTAGTCGGGAGGTCCGCCGAGCAGTACTTC. Its protein is CASSLLVGRSAEQYF. The V call is TRBV7-2, the J call TRBJ2-7; 7 nucleotides align to TRBD2. Trimming at V came to 2 bases and at J to 6 bases, leaving 10 bases not matched to a gene. From germline, CDR1 is SGHTA and CDR2 FQGNSA. The CDR3 contains 15 residues.

This clone has a handful of counts. V usage is TRBV4-2 and J usage is TRBJ2-2; 11 bases align to TRBD2. V lost 0 bases to trimming and J lost 0 bases; unmatched junction nucleotides: 3. The CDR3 length is 18 residues. The germline V gene encodes CDR1 LGHNA and CDR2 YNFKEQ. The CDR3, as DNA: TGTGCCAGCAGCCAAGATGTACTAGCGGGGGCGAACACCGGGGAGCTGTTTTTT. Residues: CASSQDVLAGANTGELFF.

The chain employs TRBV10-3 and TRBJ1-1; D not resolved. V shed 2 bases and J shed 7 bases, with 11 bases lying between them. Per the germline V gene, CDR1 is ENHRY and CDR2 is SYGVKD. This CDR3 spans 13 amino acids. The CDR3 is CAISEAERDEAFF. The DNA of the CDR3 is TGTGCCATCAGTGAGGCAGAAAGAGATGAAGCTTTCTTT.

V usage is TRBV29-1 and J usage is TRBJ2-5; D possibly corresponds to TRBD2 (5 bases). Germline loops: CDR1 SQVTM, CDR2 ANQGSEA. The CDR3 runs 12 residues. V lost 5 bases and J 4 bases, leaving 11 bases between the germline ends. CDR3: CSVPGVTETQYF. The DNA of the CDR3 is TGCAGCGTTCCCGGGGTTACAGAGACCCAGTACTTC.

V and J are TRBV27 and TRBJ1-2; TRBD1 agrees at 8 bases. The CDR3 sequence is 14 residues long. Looked up from germline, CDR1 is MNHEY and CDR2 is SMNVEV (reference sequence). Unmatched junction bases numbered 6, after V lost 5 bases and J lost 4 bases. Here the CDR3 reads CASSRRGPGYGYTF. In DNA, the CDR3 is TGTGCCAGCAGTCGCAGGGGGCCGGGCTATGGCTACACCTTC.

This clone was recorded a few times. The chain joins TRBV14 to TRBJ1-1; a possible D gene is TRBD1 (5 bases). Trimming left V 0 bases short and J 0 bases short, with 11 bases between. The CDR3 sequence is 16 residues long. The germline V gene encodes CDR1 SGHDN and CDR2 FVKESK. CDR3 nucleotides: TGTGCCAGCAGCCAAGAGGCGGGACTCCTGAACACTGAAGCTTTCTTT. Amino acids: CASSQEAGLLNTEAFF.

This clone was recorded once. The chain couples TRBV30 to TRBJ2-7; TRBD1 aligns across 9 bases. CDR1 and CDR2 (germline): GTSNPN, SVGIG (reference sequence). V trimming: 1 base; J trimming: 9 bases; junction bases outside the gene matches: 1. The CDR3 covers 11 residues. The CDR3, as DNA: TGTGCCTGGAGTGAGGACAGGGGGCAGTACTTC. Residues: CAWSEDRGQYF.

The table lists this clone with a count of one. This rearrangement joins TRBV29-1 to TRBJ2-1, with 7 nucleotides matching TRBD2. Germline loops: CDR1 SQVTM, CDR2 ANQGSEA. The trim removed 5 bases at V and 2 bases at J, leaving 9 bases unmatched. This CDR3 region has 15 residues. Here the CDR3 DNA reads TGCAGCGTTCTATTTGGGGGAGGGCCCTACAATGAGCAGTTCTTC. It yields the protein CSVLFGGGPYNEQFF.

The rearrangement uses TRBV5-4 and TRBJ1-3; D not resolved. The V and J ends lost 7 bases and 4 bases respectively, with 12 bases between them. There are 13 residues in the CDR3. CDR1 is SGHNT, CDR2 YYREEE, per germline (reference sequence). This CDR3 is CASFRTDGNTIYF. For the CDR3, the DNA is TGTGCCAGCTTCAGGACGGACGGAAACACCATATATTTT. The full variable domain, with the rest looked up from reference TRBV5-4 and TRBJ1-3, is ETGVTQSPTHLIKTRGQQVTLRCSSQSGHNTVSWYQQALGQGPQFIFQYYREEENGRGNFPPRFSGLQFPNYSSELNVNALELDDSALYLCASFRTDGNTIYFGEGSWLTVV.

The V call is TRBV5-1, the J call TRBJ1-5; perhaps TRBD1 as D (5 bases). This CDR3 spans 15 amino acids. Germline CDR1 SGHRS, CDR2 YFSETQ. V was pared by 1 base and J by 0 bases, with 8 bases between. Here the CDR3 DNA reads TGCGCCAGCAGCTTGACAGGCAATAGCAATCAGCCCCAGCATTTT. The encoded protein is CASSLTGNSNQPQHF.

The J gene is TRBJ1-1, the V gene TRBV4-1; D not resolved. V lost 8 bases to trimming and J lost 2 bases, with 12 bases between them. This CDR3 is built from 13 residues. Germline CDR1 MGHRA, CDR2 YSYEKL. CDR3 DNA: TGCGCCAGCGGAAGAGATCTTAACACTGAAGCTTTCTTT. Its translation: CASGRDLNTEAFF.

The rearrangement links TRBV29-1 to TRBJ2-3; 11 bases map to TRBD2. CDR1 is SQVTM, CDR2 ANQGSEA, per germline. With 7 bases clipped from V and 5 bases from J, the junction kept 8 bases outside the gene matches. The CDR3 contains 14 residues. CDR3 amino acids: CSALQGTSGDTQYF. For the CDR3, the DNA is TGCAGCGCCCTGCAAGGGACTAGCGGAGATACGCAGTATTTT.

The genes are TRBV2 and TRBJ2-2; 7 nucleotides line up with TRBD1. J was trimmed by 4 bases and V by 5 bases; bases with no gene match: 7. The CDR3 spans 15 residues. The germline V gene encodes CDR1 SNHLY and CDR2 FYNNEI. The CDR3 spells CASSIDRVGTGELFF. The CDR3, as DNA: TGTGCCAGCAGTATAGACAGGGTGGGCACCGGGGAGCTGTTTTTT.

The CDR3 DNA sequence: TGTGCCTCGGCGGAACAGGGGTACGAGCAGTACTTC. It yields the protein CASAEQGYEQYF. The J gene is TRBJ2-7, the V gene TRBV10-3, with 7 bases aligning to TRBD1. The CDR3 runs 12 residues. The trim removed 11 bases at V and 4 bases at J, leaving 8 bases unmatched. CDR1 and CDR2 from the germline V gene are ENHRY and SYGVKD.

This clone was seen more than once but under ten times. The rearrangement uses TRBV5-6 and TRBJ1-2; unclear D gene. The CDR3 totals 16 residues. V lost 1 base, J lost 7 bases, and 20 bases lay in between. Germline lookup yields CDR1 SGHDT and CDR2 YYEEEE. CDR3 DNA sequence: TGTGCCAGCAGCTTGTATGGCGACGGATTGATCGGTGGCTACACCTTC. This gives the protein CASSLYGDGLIGGYTF.